This TCR beta chain stems from a study of graft-versus-host responses after intestinal transplantation. On the study more broadly: Anti-thymocyte globulin was used for induction in all recipients, who then took tacrolimus and steroids for approximately 3 years.

Sequenced by immunoSEQ multiplex PCR; TCRdb stores in-frame clones only, minus some. There are 5,200 or so clones in the sample; around 71% occur only once, and around 38% lies in the top ten. Whole-study findings and limits: Some patients had graft-donor T cell macrochimerism. In their allografts, the ratios of graft-versus-host to host-versus-graft T cell clones were high.

Germline CDR1 is SGHRS and CDR2 is YFSETQ. The V gene end was trimmed by 2 bases and the J gene end by 12 bases; junction bases not matched to a gene: 2. This CDR3 region has 11 residues. On this clone itself: The antigen remains undetermined.

This chain uses TRBV5-1 with TRBJ2-1; 7 positions agree with TRBD1. The sample here was PBMCs, taken 300 to 340 days after intestinal transplant. The clonotype originates from a human patient who received an intestinal transplant, so some T cells may come from the graft donor. The CDR3 DNA follows: TGCGCCAGCAGCTTAACAGGGGTGCAGTTCTTC. Protein: CASSLTGVQFF.